The 25 T cell receptor beta chains given below trace back to one sample, sequenced in a study of blood T cells in healthy people across ages. Together with a sample-barcoded 5' primer, a J-beta primer mix was included in a second PCR lasting about 7 to 11 cycles. TCRdb itself ran the 5' RACE reads through MiXCR, one entry per CDR3 protein. Of around 1.1 million distinct CDR3 sequences in the sample, less than 45% were seen once. Material for sequencing was blood. These receptors came from a man aged 18 to 30 in good health.

This chain uses TRBV20-1 with TRBJ2-1; D uncertain. In germline, CDR1 is DFQATT, CDR2 SNEGSKA (reference sequence). The CDR3 consists of 15 residues. V lost 0 bases and J 7 bases, leaving 16 bases between the germline ends. The DNA for the CDR3 is TGCAGTGCTAGAGAGCATGCCGACGGCAGGAATGAGCAGTTCTTC. This codes for CSAREHADGRNEQFF.

This clonotype came up once. One end of the junction is discordant with germline, which a read error may explain. The chain employs TRBV5-1 and TRBJ2-7, with 9 bases lining up with TRBD1. The germline CDR1 and CDR2 sequences are SGHRS and YFSETQ. The CDR3 is 14 residues long. Here the CDR3 DNA reads TGCGCCAGCAGCGCCGGGACAGGGTCCTACGAGCGGTACTTC. It translates to CASSAGTGSYERYF.

This clonotype was observed a few times. CDR3 nucleotides: TGTGCCGCCGCAAGTGGCCGTGTCTACAATGAGCAGTTCTTC. Amino acid sequence: CAAASGRVYNEQFF. J is TRBJ2-1 and V is TRBV10-3; D not resolved. With 11 bases removed from V and 3 bases from J, the gap between germline ends came to 17 bases. Looked up from germline, CDR1 is ENHRY and CDR2 is SYGVKD. CDR3 size: 14 residues.

The chain carries TRBV6-6 and TRBJ2-2, with TRBD1 identical over 7 bases. The J segment lost 2 bases and the V segment lost 6 bases, leaving 6 bases of the junction unmatched. Germline V CDR1 and CDR2: MNHNY, SVGAGI (reference sequence). The CDR3 is 15 residues long. Written as DNA, the CDR3 is TGTGCCAGCAGGGGTGAGGGGGCAAACACCGGGGAGCTGTTTTTT. This encodes CASRGEGANTGELFF.

The chain is built from TRBV19 and TRBJ2-1, with 11 bases lining up with TRBD1. V lost 5 bases, J lost 5 bases, and 5 bases stayed unmatched. Germline V gives CDR1 LNHDA, CDR2 SQIVND (reference sequence). This CDR3 is built from 15 residues. CDR3 loop: CASSADRGLNNEQFF. The CDR3 coding sequence is TGTGCCAGTAGTGCGGACAGGGGGCTTAACAATGAGCAGTTCTTC.

This rearrangement joins TRBV6-5 to TRBJ2-1, with TRBD1 matching 9 bases. CDR1 and CDR2 (germline): MNHEY, SVGAGI. V lost 6 bases and J lost 7; bases outside the gene matches: 10. The CDR3 spans 15 residues. For the CDR3, the DNA is TGTGCCAGCAGCGCGACCGGGACAGGGTTGAATGAGCAGTTCTTC. Amino acid sequence: CASSATGTGLNEQFF.

This chain connects TRBV3-1 to TRBJ1-4, with a possible D match to TRBD1 (5 bases). From germline, CDR1 is LGHDT and CDR2 YNNKEL (reference sequence). CDR3 size: 15 residues. V lost 4 bases, J lost 6 bases, and 15 bases lay in between. The CDR3 here is CASSLLRGAYEKLFF. The CDR3 DNA is TGTGCCAGCAGCCTCCTCCGGGGCGCCTATGAAAAACTGTTTTTT.

This clonotype has more than one count but fewer than ten. The V call is TRBV25-1, the J call TRBJ2-3; the D is unclear. Germline V gene lookup returns CDR1 MGHDK and CDR2 SYGVNS. CDR3 size: 12 residues. V was clipped by 11 bases and J by 2 bases, with 11 bases between them. The CDR3 DNA follows: TGTGCCGCGACGGGCTACACAGATACGCAGTATTTT. It codes for CAATGYTDTQYF.

V and J are TRBV5-1 and TRBJ1-4, with TRBD1 as a possible D gene (6 bases). CDR3 length equals 18 residues. The germline gives CDR1 SGHRS, CDR2 YFSETQ. Trimming removed 4 bases at V and 0 bases at J, with 19 bases between. CDR3 residues: CASSPGATSAATNEKLFF. The CDR3 region has the DNA TGCGCCAGCAGCCCAGGGGCCACCTCGGCGGCAACTAATGAAAAACTGTTTTTT.

The chain is built from TRBV7-9 and TRBJ1-1, with D perhaps matching TRBD1 (6 bases). The V end was cut by 4 bases, the J end by 0 bases, with 27 bases between. This CDR3 spans 20 amino acids. Germline CDR1 reads SEHNR; CDR2 reads FQNEAQ (reference sequence). In nucleotides, the CDR3 is TGTGCCAGCAGCTCTTTCGGAGTCGGGGGACATCAAAGAATGAACACTGAAGCTTTCTTT. This encodes CASSSFGVGGHQRMNTEAFF.

This clonotype appeared a few times. This chain joins TRBV4-2 and TRBJ1-2, with TRBD1 identical over 9 bases. Germline V gives CDR1 LGHNA, CDR2 YNFKEQ. J was trimmed by 1 base and V by 0 bases; bases with no gene match: 12. The CDR3 has 19 residues. The CDR3 is CASSQEVATRTGDNYGYTF. CDR3 bases: TGTGCCAGCAGCCAAGAAGTGGCGACGCGGACAGGGGATAACTATGGCTACACCTTC.

Concerning this clonotype itself: The junction shows a germline mismatch at one end, possibly a read error. The chain recombines TRBV27 with TRBJ2-5; 8 bases agree with TRBD2. Germline CDR1 MNHEY, CDR2 SMNVEV (reference sequence). The length of the CDR3 is 16 residues. CDR3 coding DNA: TGTGCCGGCAGTTTAGCGGCGGGGGGCCCACAAGAGACCCAGTACTTC. Its translation: CAGSLAAGGPQETQYF.

The chain carries TRBV6-4 and TRBJ2-1; D is unclear. Trimming removed 5 bases at V and 8 bases at J, with 13 bases between. Germline V gives CDR1 MRHNA, CDR2 SNTAGT. This CDR3 is 13 amino acids long. The CDR3 DNA follows: TGTGCCAGCAGTCTATCCCAAACCGATGAGCAGTTCTTC. Its translation is CASSLSQTDEQFF.

This clonotype has just a few counts. J is TRBJ2-7 and V is TRBV28; possible D gene TRBD1, 6 bases. CDR1 is MDHEN, CDR2 SYDVKM, per germline. V shed 8 bases and J shed 2 bases, with 13 bases lying between them. The CDR3 totals 13 residues. The CDR3 loop reads CASLRQVPYEQYF. CDR3 sequence (DNA): TGTGCCAGCCTTAGACAGGTCCCCTACGAGCAGTACTTC.

This chain joins TRBV2 and TRBJ1-1, with a weak D call TRBD1 (6 bases). In germline, CDR1 is SNHLY, CDR2 FYNNEI. The V and J ends lost 6 bases and 1 base respectively, with 15 bases between them. CDR3 length: 15 residues. CDR3 in DNA: TGTGCCAGCAGGGGGGGTTGGACAGCGAACACTGAAGCTTTCTTT. This translates into CASRGGWTANTEAFF.

This clonotype was counted a few times. J is TRBJ2-7 and V is TRBV20-1; 7 bases fit TRBD1. The DNA matches TRBJ2-5 better at its end, which makes the J call doubtful. The CDR3 consists of 15 residues. Germline loops: CDR1 DFQATT, CDR2 SNEGSKA (reference sequence). The CDR3 DNA reads as TGCAGTGCTAGTCCCGGGACAGTTGTTCAAGAGACCCAGTACTTC. The encoded protein is CSASPGTVVQETQYF.

This clonotype came up many times. The rearrangement joins TRBV9 to TRBJ2-3, with 8 bases fitting TRBD2. This CDR3 is built from 14 residues. Germline-derived CDR1 and CDR2 are SGDLS and YYNGEE. Trimming took 2 bases from V and 1 from J; bases not matched to a gene: 0. Written as DNA, the CDR3 is TGTGCCAGCAGCGTTAGCGGGGGCACAGATACGCAGTATTTT. Translating it yields CASSVSGGTDTQYF.

This clonotype was picked up a small number of times. The chain couples TRBV3-1 to TRBJ2-1, with D hard to call. V lost 1 base, J lost 5 bases, and 6 bases lay in between. This CDR3 is built from 13 residues. The germline gives CDR1 LGHDT, CDR2 YNNKEL (reference sequence). CDR3 amino acids: CASSQATDNEQFF. The CDR3 DNA follows: TGTGCCAGCAGCCAAGCGACCGACAATGAGCAGTTCTTC.

The table lists this clonotype with a few counts. The chain recombines TRBV15 with TRBJ1-1; D is unresolved. This CDR3 has 15 amino acids. V was trimmed by 0 bases and J by 2 bases, leaving 10 bases between them. Germline V gene sequence: CDR1 LNHNV, CDR2 YYDKDF (reference sequence). CDR3 nucleotides: TGTGCCACCAGCAGAGATCGGGCCGGAAACACTGAAGCTTTCTTT. It is translated as CATSRDRAGNTEAFF.

The genes are TRBV3-1 and TRBJ1-3; a weak D match, TRBD1 (6 bases). This CDR3 contains 18 residues. Germline V gene data show CDR1 as LGHDT and CDR2 as YNNKEL (reference sequence). Trimming stripped 0 bases from V and 0 bases from J, with 15 bases between. The CDR3 here is CASSQDRDRRYSGNTIYF. The CDR3 DNA reads TGTGCCAGCAGCCAAGATCGTGACAGGCGATACTCTGGAAACACCATATATTTT. Variable domain in full (rest from reference TRBV3-1 and TRBJ1-3): DTAVSQTPKYLVTQMGNDKSIKCEQNLGHDTMYWYKQDSKKFLKIMFSYNNKELIINETVPNRFSPKSPDKAHLNLHINSLELGDSAVYFCASSQDRDRRYSGNTIYFGEGSWLTVV.

Only a few counts were recorded for this clonotype. The chain recombines TRBV20-1 with TRBJ1-2; the match to TRBD1 covers 9 bases. CDR3 length: 14 amino acids. Germline V gene data show CDR1 as DFQATT and CDR2 as SNEGSKA (reference sequence). V shed 6 bases and J 8 bases; nucleotides not matched to a gene: 13. CDR3 in amino acids: CSAKQAQGAVGYTF. CDR3 nucleotide sequence: TGCAGTGCGAAACAGGCACAGGGGGCGGTAGGCTACACCTTC.

The chain uses TRBV19 and TRBJ1-2; D unclear. This CDR3 contains 13 residues. Trimming cost V 4 bases and J 8 bases, with 14 bases left between them. From germline, CDR1 is LNHDA and CDR2 SQIVND (reference sequence). CDR3: CASSRRRSGGYTF. The CDR3 region has the DNA TGTGCCAGTAGTAGACGACGGTCTGGGGGCTACACCTTC.

V and J are TRBV4-2 and TRBJ2-1, with D tentatively TRBD1 (6 bases). CDR1 LGHNA and CDR2 YNFKEQ come from the germline V gene. V was clipped by 3 bases and J by 3 bases, with 15 bases between them. The CDR3 runs to 16 residues. CDR3: CASSQGTSDRYNEQFF. CDR3 DNA sequence: TGTGCCAGCAGCCAGGGGACATCGGACCGCTACAATGAGCAGTTCTTC.

This clonotype was detected only a few times. The CDR3, as DNA: TGTGCCAGCAGCCCCCGGGCCGGGGAGCTGTTTTTT. This encodes CASSPRAGELFF. This chain connects TRBV7-9 to TRBJ2-2; D uncertain. This CDR3 has 12 amino acids. The V end was cut by 5 bases, the J end by 6 bases, with 7 bases between. CDR1 SEHNR and CDR2 FQNEAQ come from the germline V gene (reference sequence).

This clonotype has only a few counts. The chain carries TRBV4-3 and TRBJ2-5; tentative D call: TRBD2 (5 bases). Germline assignment: CDR1 LGHNA and CDR2 YSLEER. CDR3 length equals 14 residues. Trimming shortened V by 4 bases and J by 4 bases, and 13 bases separated the two germline ends. CDR3 sequence: CASSPRREGETQYF. The CDR3 coding sequence is TGCGCCAGCAGCCCCCGTCGGGAAGGAGAGACCCAGTACTTC.